The clone carrying this T cell receptor (beta chain) has only a few counts. Its cognate antigen is unknown. The data derive from a study of T cells in Graves' hyperthyroidism and ophthalmopathy. Study in general: Specimen type is peripheral blood, collected at initial diagnosis prior to any treatment.

TCR beta CDR3 regions were amplified from RNA transcripts. In the first-round RT-PCR of the TCR CDR3, the HTBI primer set was used. TCRdb re-called the multiplex PCR reads through MiXCR, storing one row per CDR3 protein. Of around 300,000 distinct CDR3 sequences listed, about 20% are singletons. Clinical Activity Scores of at least 3, NOSPECS grades of at least 4 and durations under 3 months characterized ophthalmopathy patients. Clinical symptoms, serum thyroxine and TRAb, thyroid ultrasound and orbital computed tomography together formed the diagnostic basis. V shed 4 bases and J 2 bases; nucleotides not matched to a gene: 11. CDR1 SGHRS and CDR2 YFSETQ come from the germline V gene. This CDR3 has 16 residues. Findings and caveats of the study: Ophthalmopathy stood apart from stable hyperthyroidism in a 13 V-J model.

The rearrangement uses TRBV5-1 and TRBJ1-2; TRBD1 aligns across 7 bases. The sequence came from a man aged 25 to 40 with Graves' ophthalmopathy. Sequencing input: blood. This CDR3 is CASSPRQGNLNYGYTF. The CDR3 DNA sequence: TGCGCCAGCAGCCCGAGACAGGGAAACCTCAACTATGGCTACACCTTC. Drawing the rest from reference TRBV5-1 and TRBJ1-2, the complete variable domain is KAGVTQTPRYLIKTRGQQVTLSCSPISGHRSVSWYQQTPGQGLQFLFEYFSETQRNKGNFPGRFSGRQFSNSRSEMNVSTLELGDSALYLCASSPRQGNLNYGYTFGSGTRLTVV.